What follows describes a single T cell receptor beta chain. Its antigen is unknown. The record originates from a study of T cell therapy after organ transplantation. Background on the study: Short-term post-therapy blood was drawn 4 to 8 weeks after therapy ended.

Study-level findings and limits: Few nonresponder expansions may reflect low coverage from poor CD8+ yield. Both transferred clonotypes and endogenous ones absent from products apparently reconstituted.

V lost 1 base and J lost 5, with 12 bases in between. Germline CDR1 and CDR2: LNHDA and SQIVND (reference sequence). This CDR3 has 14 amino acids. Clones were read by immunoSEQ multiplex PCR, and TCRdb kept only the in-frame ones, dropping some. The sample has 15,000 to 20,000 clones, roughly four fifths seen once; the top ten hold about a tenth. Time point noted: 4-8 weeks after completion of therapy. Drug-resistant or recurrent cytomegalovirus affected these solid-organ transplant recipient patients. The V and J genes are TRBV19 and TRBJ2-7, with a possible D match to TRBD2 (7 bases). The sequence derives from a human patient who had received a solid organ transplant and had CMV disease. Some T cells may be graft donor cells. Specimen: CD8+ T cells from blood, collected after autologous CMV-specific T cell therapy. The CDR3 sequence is CASSIVGGANEQYF. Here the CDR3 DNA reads TGTGCCAGTAGTATAGTTGGGGGGGCCAACGAGCAGTACTTC.